One T cell receptor beta chain is described in this entry. Antigen: not known. V was shortened by 0 bases and J by 2 bases, with 14 bases between the two germline ends. The CDR3 is 16 amino acids. Germline V gives CDR1 SGHRS, CDR2 YFSETQ. Produced via immunoSEQ multiplex PCR; TCRdb's table is partial and in-frame only. The repertoire holds fewer than 85,000 clones, with roughly 94% as singletons. This specimen comes from a study of cytomegalovirus exposure and HLA in healthy donors. About the research overall: The 666 first-cohort repertoires shared a platform with the approximately 110 validation repertoires, as reported in a later analysis.

Study-wide findings and caveats: High sensitivity and specificity were reportedly achieved when the classifier diagnosed cytomegalovirus status. According to the study, 150 to 200 TCR beta chains were cytomegalovirus-associated.

V gene TRBV5-1 combines with J gene TRBJ1-1, with D unresolved. Sequencing was carried out using PBMCs. The clonotype originates from a woman in her late teens or twenties in good health and CMV-seronegative. The CDR3 nucleotides read TGCGCCAGCAGCTTGGCCAGTACAGCAATCAACACTGAAGCTTTCTTT. Its translation: CASSLASTAINTEAFF.